There are many counts of the clone carrying this T cell receptor (beta chain). The data belong to a study of shared clonotypes between healthy human individuals. Here immunoSEQ multiplex PCR was the method, and the copy in TCRdb shows in-frame clones only, minus some. Of about 1 million clones listed, about 70% are singletons. This CDR3 is built from 18 residues. Germline CDR1 KGHSH, CDR2 LQKENI. V was clipped by 0 bases and J by 0 bases; unmatched bases: 1. The clonotype originates from a man aged 18 to 29 in good health. V usage is TRBV18 and J usage is TRBJ2-6; 11 nucleotides align to TRBD1. Sequenced: memory CD4+ T cells sorted from blood. Subset noted: CD45RA-negative fraction. The chain's CDR3 is CASSPPGTGGSGANVLTF. CDR3 bases: TGTGCCAGCTCACCACCCGGGACAGGGGGCTCTGGGGCCAACGTCCTGACTTTC.